The rows below give T cell receptor beta chains drawn from one sample of a study of OX40 agonist ivuxolimab in advanced cancers. Some clones are missing from TCRdb's copy, which holds only in-frame ones; the method was immunoSEQ multiplex PCR. Of approximately 76,000 clones listed, 75% to 90% are singletons. Sample: CD4+ or CD8+ T cells sorted from blood, taken in a trial of the OX40 agonist ivuxolimab. These TCRs come from an adult with an advanced solid tumor such as melanoma, head and neck, liver or kidney cancer. The conserved cysteine and the conserved F or W are not part of the CDR3 here. Rows may omit the clone size; those that give it use once, few, many or a size class.

abundance | j_gene | v_gene | CDR3aa
. | TRBJ2-7 | TRBV23-1 | ASTIRDDLTYEQY
. | TRBJ2-2 | TRBV28 | ASNRGSTGELF
. | TRBJ1-1 | TRBV6-6 | ASSYSFSGDTEAF
. | TRBJ2-1 | TRBV6-5 | ASRNSRSYNEQF
. | TRBJ1-1 | TRBV7-9 | ASSLIYGFMNTEAF
once | TRBJ2-7 | TRBV5-6 | ASSLVPPYEQY
. | TRBJ2-7 | TRBV2 | ASSELAGIYEQY
. | TRBJ1-1 | TRBV20-1 | SARGQTEAF
. | TRBJ2-1 | TRBV7-6 | ASSLMGQVSNEQF
. | TRBJ1-5 | TRBV2 | ASRGTGGSQPQH
. | TRBJ2-6 | TRBV4-1 | ASSQVNLVSSGANVLT
. | TRBJ1-1 | TRBV19 | ASSTPTGITNTEAF
. | TRBJ2-2 | TRBV9 | ASSASGDDGELF
. | TRBJ2-6 | TRBV9 | ASSVGNPGANVLT
. | TRBJ1-1 | TRBV5-1 | ASSFRQTDRSTEAF
. | TRBJ2-5 | TRBV19 | ASDSGSYQETQY
. | TRBJ1-2 | TRBV7-2 | ASSQSDRGRGYT
. | TRBJ2-3 | TRBV4-3 | ASSQDPIGGATDTQY
. | TRBJ2-6 | TRBV5-5 | ASSLQGLHQPGANVLT
. | TRBJ2-7 | TRBV2 | ASSLDPTKQY
once | TRBJ2-7 | TRBV9 | ASSVGSGKFYEQY
. | TRBJ2-6 | TRBV11-2 | ASSGSKAVSGANVLT
. | TRBJ1-1 | TRBV7-2 | ASSLATGGIWGTEAF
. | TRBJ2-1 | TRBV28 | ASRGPSNEQF
. | TRBJ1-2 | TRBV7-9 | ASSLGTGGAINYGYT
. | TRBJ2-1 | TRBV7-6 | ASSLGGAGPINEQF
. | TRBJ1-1 | TRBV5-6 | ASSLAAFAPEAF
. | TRBJ2-1 | TRBV14 | ASSQVRGDEQF
. | TRBJ2-3 | TRBV9 | ASSVATGDGDTQY
. | TRBJ2-5 | TRBV5-6 | ASSLVTGGGETQY
. | TRBJ2-2 | TRBV18 | ASSPTGTQNTGELF
. | TRBJ1-2 | TRBV2 | ASNPGAGDGYT
. | TRBJ2-5 | TRBV28 | ASSHWTSGRAKTQY
. | TRBJ2-3 | TRBV10-2 | ASSSYSTDTQY
. | . | TRBV5-1 | ASSRTTYEQY
. | TRBJ2-3 | TRBV7-2 | ASSFATNTDTQY
. | TRBJ1-6 | TRBV4-1 | ASSQVVQGNSPLH
. | TRBJ1-1 | TRBV6-5 | AMTDNTEAF
. | TRBJ1-2 | TRBV19 | ASHRGANYGYT
. | TRBJ1-6 | TRBV14 | ASSHGVNSPLH
. | TRBJ2-2 | TRBV29-1 | SVDWGNTGELF
. | TRBJ1-1 | TRBV5-1 | ASSLGGAGDTEAF
. | TRBJ1-2 | TRBV27 | ASSPRQPLRDGYT
. | TRBJ1-5 | TRBV6-6 | ASAGNRVNQPQH
. | TRBJ2-7 | TRBV7-9 | ASSSDGTYEQY
. | TRBJ2-3 | TRBV5-6 | ASSLSGSRDTQY
. | TRBJ2-7 | TRBV6-6 | ASKGGLTYEQY
. | TRBJ2-2 | TRBV5-8 | ASSADWVPGELF
. | TRBJ2-7 | TRBV5-5 | ASSPAISYEQY
. | TRBJ2-7 | TRBV5-1 | ASSGEPGLAGGRSYEQY
. | TRBJ1-3 | TRBV19 | ASTPSGNTIY
. | TRBJ1-4 | TRBV2 | ASRVPGDEKLF
few | TRBJ2-7 | TRBV14 | ASSQDRRLGTSYEQY
. | TRBJ1-1 | TRBV6-5 | ASSYTGGLTEAF
. | TRBJ1-6 | TRBV7-8 | ASSTRPQGEHSPLH
. | TRBJ2-5 | TRBV7-3 | ASSSRNLPSQLQSETQY
. | TRBJ2-7 | TRBV7-2 | ASSLIGGYEQY
. | TRBJ1-2 | TRBV6-1 | ASSATVSQSGYT
. | TRBJ1-3 | TRBV30 | AWSVRGSTIY